The rows below give T cell receptor beta chains drawn from one sample of a study of blood T cell repertoires in COVID-19. Profiled with immunoSEQ multiplex PCR; TCRdb holds only in-frame clones, not every one. This table holds some 71,000 clones, roughly 77% found once. Sequencing was performed on peripheral blood. The receptor source for this set is a woman in her 70s with acute or convalescent COVID-19. Each CDR3 is given with its conserved first and last residue. Fields, in order: clone size, V gene, D gene, J gene, CDR3 protein, CDR3 DNA. A D gene is named only where the DNA matches it firmly. Clone size is given for some rows only: seen once, a few or many times, or a class if the clone is expanded.

>.|TRBV5-5|.|TRBJ1-2
CASSFGGSDYGYTF
TGTGCCAGCAGCTTCGGTGGTAGCGACTATGGCTACACCTTC
>.|TRBV6-6|TRBD1|TRBJ1-2
CASSLSGTGEYGYTF
TGTGCCAGCAGTTTGTCCGGGACAGGGGAATATGGCTACACCTTC
>few|TRBV27|TRBD2|TRBJ2-5
CASSLSARGGAETQYF
TGTGCCAGCAGTTTATCTGCCCGCGGGGGGGCCGAGACCCAGTACTTC
>.|TRBV2|.|TRBJ2-7
CASSDPKATYEQYF
TGTGCCAGCAGTGATCCGAAAGCCACCTACGAGCAGTACTTC
>.|TRBV2|.|TRBJ2-1
CASSGRDPREEQFF
TGTGCCAGCAGTGGGCGGGACCCAAGAGAGGAGCAGTTCTTC
>.|TRBV20-1|.|TRBJ1-5
CSASALKAGSIFQPQHF
TGCAGTGCTAGTGCACTGAAGGCAGGAAGTATTTTTCAGCCCCAGCATTTT
>once|TRBV28|.|TRBJ2-7
CASSLQGSRLQYF
TGTGCCAGCAGTCTCCAGGGGTCTCGGTTGCAGTACTTC
>once|TRBV4-2|TRBD2|TRBJ2-1
CASRSTSGPSYNEQFF
TGTGCCAGCAGGTCGACTAGCGGACCCTCCTACAATGAGCAGTTCTTC
>.|TRBV5-1|.|TRBJ1-2
CASSLGGRWDGYTF
TGCGCCAGCAGCTTGGGGGGGCGGTGGGATGGCTACACCTTC
>.|TRBV3-1/TRBV3-2|.|TRBJ2-6
CASSTSGANVLTF
TGTGCCAGCAGCACTTCGGGGGCCAACGTCCTGACTTTC
>.|TRBV5-1|.|TRBJ2-3
CASSSGVGTDTQYF
TGCGCCAGCAGCTCGGGAGTCGGCACAGATACGCAGTATTTT
>.|TRBV4-1|TRBD2|TRBJ2-3
CASSQDSSGKDTQYF
TGCGCCAGCAGCCAAGATAGTAGCGGGAAAGATACGCAGTATTTT
>.|TRBV7-2|TRBD2|TRBJ2-3
CASSFHSGGRTDTQYF
TGTGCCAGCAGCTTCCATAGCGGGGGGCGCACAGATACGCAGTATTTT
>.|TRBV14|TRBD2|TRBJ2-7
CASSLAGGPTQQYF
TGTGCCAGTTCCCTAGCGGGAGGACCTACGCAGCAGTACTTC
>.|TRBV27|TRBD1|TRBJ2-1
CASSPSRQGALYNEQFF
TGTGCCAGCAGTCCCTCCCGACAGGGCGCCCTATACAATGAGCAGTTCTTC
>.|TRBV7-9|TRBD2|TRBJ2-1
CASSPLAGPPDEQFF
TGTGCCAGCAGCCCCCTAGCGGGGCCTCCGGATGAGCAGTTCTTC
>.|TRBV7-9|.|TRBJ1-2
CASTLHGFYTF
TGTGCCAGCACCTTGCACGGGTTCTACACCTTC
>once|TRBV7-2|.|TRBJ2-3
CASSLISGSTDTQYF
TGTGCCAGCAGCTTAATCAGCGGGAGCACAGATACGCAGTATTTT
>.|TRBV5-1|TRBD1|TRBJ1-1
CASSARDRGTMNTEAFF
TGCGCCAGCAGCGCCCGGGACAGGGGGACAATGAACACTGAAGCTTTCTTT
>.|TRBV11-2|.|TRBJ1-1
CASSPRRVTEAFF
TGTGCCAGCAGCCCCCGGAGGGTCACTGAAGCTTTCTTT
>few|TRBV6-5|TRBD2|TRBJ2-2
CASWGGMNTGELFF
TGTGCCAGCTGGGGAGGGATGAACACCGGGGAGCTGTTTTTT
>.|TRBV28|.|TRBJ2-1
CASSMQGSSYNEQFF
TGTGCCAGCAGTATGCAGGGAAGCTCCTACAATGAGCAGTTCTTC
>.|TRBV7-2|TRBD2|TRBJ2-3
CASSYLAGAGTDTQYF
TGTGCCAGCAGCTACCTAGCGGGAGCGGGCACAGATACGCAGTATTTT
>once|TRBV29-1|.|TRBJ1-4
CSVEGRGGIIPNEKLFF
TGCAGCGTTGAAGGCCGGGGAGGGATTATTCCTAATGAAAAACTGTTTTTT